The TCR beta chain under discussion was sequenced for a study of OX40 agonist ivuxolimab in advanced cancers. Overall study: As their treatment, patients were administered ivuxolimab, an agonistic anti-OX40 (CD134) antibody. Partial responses were recorded for three patients, including one with hepatocellular carcinoma and two with cutaneous melanoma.

Points on this clone: Its antigen is not identified.

Method: immunoSEQ multiplex PCR; TCRdb's copy keeps in-frame clones and lacks some. The data contain approximately 72,000 clones, around 84% of them singletons. Notes on the study in general: Some nonresponders likewise displayed low normalized T-cell clonal expansion.

This CDR3 is built from 10 residues. Germline V gene lookup returns CDR1 DFQATT and CDR2 SNEGSKA (reference sequence). Trimming took 8 bases from V and 10 from J, leaving 12 bases between them. This sequence joins TRBV20-1 and TRBJ2-1, with no clear D. This specimen was CD4+ or CD8+ T cells sorted from blood, taken in a trial of the OX40 agonist ivuxolimab. This sequence was found in an adult with an advanced solid tumor such as melanoma, head and neck, liver or kidney cancer. CDR3: CSPRSVEQFF. In DNA, the CDR3 is TGCAGTCCCCGTTCGGTCGAGCAGTTCTTC.